Below, 17 T cell receptor beta chains from the same sample are listed, as sequenced in a study of T-cell reconstitution after alpha-beta-depleted transplantation in children. Using unique molecular identifiers, the investigators prepared the TCRbeta library. TCRdb ran MiXCR on the PCR reads and lists one entry per CDR3 protein. Found here are some 450,000 distinct CDR3 sequences, 43% of them singletons; the top ten hold approximately 30%. The starting material was PBMCs, obtained before TCRalphabeta/CD19-depleted stem cell transplant. Source of these receptors: a girl aged 2 to 10 with aplastic anemia, due to receive a stem cell transplant.

The rearrangement joins TRBV7-9 to TRBJ2-1, with TRBD2 identical over 7 bases. This CDR3 spans 16 amino acids. Germline V gene lookup returns CDR1 SEHNR and CDR2 FQNEAQ (reference sequence). The V segment lost 8 bases and the J segment 7 bases; nucleotides outside the gene matches: 17. The CDR3 region has the DNA TGTGCCAGCGCGCTTTTAGTGGCGGGAGTTGATAATGAGCAGTTCTTC. Protein: CASALLVAGVDNEQFF.

Only one count was recorded for this clonotype. This chain connects TRBV28 to TRBJ2-7, with D possibly matching TRBD1 (5 bases). This CDR3 region has 15 residues. The V and J ends lost 3 bases and 3 bases respectively, with 15 bases between them. Germline CDR1 is MDHEN and CDR2 is SYDVKM. The CDR3 sequence is CASSLSQGYYYEQYF. The DNA for the CDR3 is TGTGCCAGCAGTTTGTCTCAGGGTTATTACTACGAGCAGTACTTC.

This clonotype was detected ten times or more. V usage is TRBV5-1 and J usage is TRBJ2-1; possibly TRBD1 or TRBD2 for D (5 bases each). The CDR3 is 16 residues long. Trimming pared 2 bases from V and 7 bases from J, leaving 19 bases between. Germline V gene lookup returns CDR1 SGHRS and CDR2 YFSETQ. For the CDR3, the DNA is TGCGCCAGCAGCTTCTTACCGGGACGAACGCGGAATGAGCAGTTCTTC. Encoded protein: CASSFLPGRTRNEQFF.

The chain is built from TRBV7-8 and TRBJ1-1; D might be TRBD1 (6 bases). The CDR3 covers 15 residues. Deletions cut 4 bases from V and 0 bases from J, with 12 bases between. Germline CDR1 and CDR2: SGHVS and FQNEAQ. Here the CDR3 DNA reads TGTGCCAGCAGCTCGGACAGACGGATGAACACTGAAGCTTTCTTT. Its protein product is CASSSDRRMNTEAFF. Filled out from reference TRBV7-8 and TRBJ1-1, the complete variable domain reads GAGVSQSPRYKVAKRGQDVALRCDPISGHVSLFWYQQALGQGPEFLTYFQNEAQLDKSGLPSDRFFAERPEGSVSTLKIQRTQQEDSAVYLCASSSDRRMNTEAFFGQGTRLTVV.

This clonotype appeared a few times. The J gene is TRBJ2-3, the V gene TRBV5-1, with D maybe TRBD2 (5 bases). Looked up from germline, CDR1 is SGHRS and CDR2 is YFSETQ. The CDR3 is 12 amino acids. Trimming stripped 7 bases from V and 8 bases from J, with 14 bases between. The DNA of the CDR3 is TGCGCCAGCGGCCCATCTAGCCCTACGCAGTATTTT. This gives the protein CASGPSSPTQYF.

The genes are TRBV5-6 and TRBJ2-1, with unresolved D. Between the trimmed V and J ends, which lost 0 bases and 4 bases, there was a span of 8 bases. This CDR3 has 14 residues. The germline V gene has CDR1 SGHDT and CDR2 YYEEEE. The CDR3 sequence is CASSLVARYNEQFF. CDR3 bases: TGTGCCAGCAGCTTGGTGGCTAGATACAATGAGCAGTTCTTC.

This clonotype was seen ten or more times. The J gene is TRBJ2-7, the V gene TRBV28; D remains ambiguous. The V gene's germline CDR1 is MDHEN and CDR2 SYDVKM. Trimming removed 5 bases at V and 4 bases at J, with 9 bases between. This CDR3 has 12 amino acids. The CDR3 reads CASSPLAYEQYF. The CDR3 DNA reads TGTGCCAGCAGTCCATTGGCATACGAGCAGTACTTC.

This clonotype was recorded a few times. The V and J genes are TRBV5-1 and TRBJ1-2; D perhaps matches TRBD1 (5 bases). The germline gives CDR1 SGHRS, CDR2 YFSETQ. The CDR3 extends over 14 amino acids. The V end was cut by 0 bases, the J end by 5 bases, with 11 bases between. The CDR3 region has the DNA TGCGCCAGCAGCTTGGAGACAGATTATTATGGCTACACCTTC. Its protein product is CASSLETDYYGYTF.

The chain links TRBV5-4 to TRBJ2-1; 9 positions agree with TRBD2. The CDR3 totals 15 residues. Germline lookup yields CDR1 SGHNT and CDR2 YYREEE (reference sequence). Germline trimming cut 1 base from V and 7 bases from J; bases unmatched to any gene: 6. The DNA for the CDR3 is TGTGCCAGCAGCTTGCCAGCGGGAGGAGGGAATGAGCAGTTCTTC. Translation gives CASSLPAGGGNEQFF.

The V gene is TRBV6-1, the J gene TRBJ2-1; possibly TRBD1 for D (6 bases). This CDR3 contains 17 residues. Trimming removed 5 bases from V and 4 bases from J, with 21 bases in between. The germline CDR1 and CDR2 sequences are MNHNS and SASEGT. The CDR3 sequence is CASSRQASRAGYNEQFF. The DNA of the CDR3 is TGTGCCAGCAGTCGACAGGCTAGCAGGGCTGGGTACAATGAGCAGTTCTTC.

This chain links TRBV5-6 with TRBJ2-1; maybe TRBD2 (5 bases). CDR3 length: 13 amino acids. CDR1 is SGHDT, CDR2 YYEEEE, per germline. Trimming removed 5 bases from V and 9 bases from J, with 15 bases in between. The DNA of the CDR3 is TGTGCCAGCAGTAGTACGGGGAACGGTGAGCAGTTCTTC. Protein product: CASSSTGNGEQFF.

The chain recombines TRBV7-9 with TRBJ1-1, with 7 bases aligning to TRBD1. The CDR3 is 15 residues long. The junction had 11 bases not matched to a gene; V was cut back by 5 bases and J by 5 bases. CDR1 is SEHNR, CDR2 FQNEAQ, per germline (reference sequence). The CDR3, as DNA: TGTGCCAGCAGCCAGGGGGGGCGAGGGAGAACTGAAGCTTTCTTT. Translating gives CASSQGGRGRTEAFF. The full variable domain, with the rest looked up from reference TRBV7-9 and TRBJ1-1, is DTGVSQNPRHKITKRGQNVTFRCDPISEHNRLYWYRQTLGQGPEFLTYFQNEAQLEKSRLLSDRFSAERPKGSFSTLEIQRTEQGDSAMYLCASSQGGRGRTEAFFGQGTRLTVV.

The chain combines TRBV5-1 with TRBJ2-7, with D possibly being TRBD1 (5 bases). In germline, CDR1 is SGHRS, CDR2 YFSETQ. The CDR3 contains 15 residues. V was trimmed by 0 bases and J by 5 bases, leaving 15 bases between them. The CDR3 region has the DNA TGCGCCAGCAGCTTGGAGACCAGGGTAATCGACGAGCAGTACTTC. Amino acid sequence: CASSLETRVIDEQYF.

The chain uses TRBV6-7 and TRBJ1-5; no firm D call. TRBV6-7 belongs to the ORF category, with a function that is uncertain. V lost 2 bases to trimming and J lost 3 bases, with 11 bases between them. The CDR3 contains 15 residues. The CDR3 DNA reads as TGTGCCAGCAGTTACACGGGGAAGAACAATCAGCCCCAGCATTTT. This codes for CASSYTGKNNQPQHF.

The CDR3 reads CASSLEGRSFYEQYF. DNA of the CDR3: TGCGCCAGCAGCTTGGAAGGGCGTAGTTTTTACGAGCAGTACTTC. The V call is TRBV5-1, the J call TRBJ2-7, with unresolved D. This CDR3 is 15 amino acids long. The germline V and J ends were trimmed by 0 bases and 4 bases, with 14 bases remaining between them. Germline-derived CDR1 and CDR2 are SGHRS and YFSETQ.

This clonotype was detected a few times. The chain links TRBV6-5 to TRBJ1-1; the D is unclear. The CDR3 length is 15 residues. V shed 1 base and J shed 1 base, with 10 bases lying between them. Germline V gene data show CDR1 as MNHEY and CDR2 as SVGAGI. Here the CDR3 reads CASSYYGRSNTEAFF. CDR3 DNA sequence: TGTGCCAGCAGTTACTACGGCAGATCGAACACTGAAGCTTTCTTT.

This clonotype has more than one count but fewer than ten. J is TRBJ2-1 and V is TRBV7-2; 8 bases are shared with TRBD2. The V and J ends lost 1 base and 0 bases, in that order; junction bases with no gene match: 5. Germline V gene data show CDR1 as SGHTA and CDR2 as FQGNSA. The CDR3 runs 17 residues. The CDR3 spells CASSLVAGLSSYNEQFF. The CDR3 nucleotides are TGTGCCAGCAGCTTAGTAGCGGGGCTAAGCTCCTACAATGAGCAGTTCTTC.